This T cell receptor beta chain was documented in a study of blood T cell repertoires in COVID-19. V lost 4 bases, J lost 3 bases, and 11 bases stayed unmatched. CDR3 size: 16 residues. CDR1 and CDR2 (germline): SGHDT, YYEEEE. This table comes from immunoSEQ multiplex PCR, and its TCRdb copy is limited to in-frame clones, with some not included. The sample holds about 4,400 clones, about 72% seen once. The J gene is TRBJ2-7, the V gene TRBV5-6, with 9 bases fitting TRBD2. Sequencing input: peripheral blood. The sequence was obtained from a human donor with active or convalescent COVID-19. The donor label of this sample is uncertain. CDR3 protein: CASSAMGLAVDYEQYF. CDR3 bases: TGTGCCAGCAGCGCGATGGGACTAGCTGTTGACTACGAGCAGTACTTC.